This entry concerns a single T cell receptor (beta chain). The CDR3 contains 13 residues. Germline lookup yields CDR1 SGHRS and CDR2 YFSETQ. Trimming cost V 4 bases and J 4 bases; bases outside gene matches: 2. This record belongs to a study of CD8 T cells in ankylosing spondylitis. In making TCR beta libraries, quantitative 5'-RACE with molecular barcodes was used. TCRdb re-derived calls from the 5' RACE reads in MiXCR, one entry per CDR3 protein. Of roughly 260,000 distinct CDR3 sequences detected, 20% appear once; the ten largest clones hold around 7.8%. What was sequenced was blood, either unsorted or a sorted T cell fraction (not recorded which). J is TRBJ1-2 and V is TRBV5-1, with 9 bases aligning to TRBD1. This sequence originates from a male donor with ankylosing spondylitis or in good health (not recorded which). In nucleotides, the CDR3 is TGCGCCAGCAGCGGGGGACAGGGCTATGGCTACACCTTC. This translates into CASSGGQGYGYTF.